A single T cell receptor (beta chain) is shown here with its context. The CDR3 runs to 15 residues. Trimming removed 4 bases at V and 4 bases at J, with 14 bases between. CDR1 and CDR2 from the germline V gene are MGHRA and YSYEKL. Authors' methods: Amplification from reference gene primers served as the basis for estimated nucleated cell counts. This table comes from immunoSEQ multiplex PCR, and its TCRdb copy is limited to in-frame clones, with some not included. That table is the source of V, J and clone size, and D and trimming were worked out from the DNA. The sample gives roughly 80,000 clones, 80% to 85% of which show up once; about 45% is in the top ten. This sample was taken from a study of blood T cell repertoires in COVID-19. On the study more broadly: Samples representing acute and convalescent COVID-19 were sourced from the United States, Italy and Spain. PBMCs, B-cell-depleted T cells, or T cells were the source of the cDNA or gDNA that made up the material.

The TCR originated in a man at least 80 years old with acute or convalescent COVID-19. Sequenced material: peripheral blood. The chain uses TRBV4-1 and TRBJ1-5; D might be TRBD1 (5 bases). Here the CDR3 reads CASSRRTGGNQPQHF. CDR3 DNA: TGCGCCAGCAGCCGACGGACGGGGGGTAATCAGCCCCAGCATTTT.